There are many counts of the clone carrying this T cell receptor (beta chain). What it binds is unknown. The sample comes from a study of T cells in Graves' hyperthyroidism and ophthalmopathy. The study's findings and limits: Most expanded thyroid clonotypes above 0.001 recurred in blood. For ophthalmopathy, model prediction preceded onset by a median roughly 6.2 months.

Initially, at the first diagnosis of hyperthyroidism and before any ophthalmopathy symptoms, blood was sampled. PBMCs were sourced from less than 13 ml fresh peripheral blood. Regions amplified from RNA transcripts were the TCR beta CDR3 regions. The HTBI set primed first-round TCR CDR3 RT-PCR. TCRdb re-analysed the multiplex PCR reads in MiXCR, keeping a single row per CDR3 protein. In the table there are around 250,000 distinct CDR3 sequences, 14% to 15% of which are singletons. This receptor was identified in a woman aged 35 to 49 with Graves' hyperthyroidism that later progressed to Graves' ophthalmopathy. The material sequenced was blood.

Here the CDR3 reads CASGIVGGELFF. The CDR3 region has the DNA TGTGCCAGCGGGATCGTGGGCGGGGAGCTGTTTTTT. The chain joins TRBV9 to TRBJ2-2, with unresolved D. Germline loops: CDR1 SGDLS, CDR2 YYNGEE. This CDR3 has 12 amino acids. V lost 7 bases, J lost 7 bases, and 11 bases lay in between.